This T cell receptor (beta chain) emerged from a study of cytomegalovirus exposure and HLA in healthy donors listed by TCRdb under 2017. Context from the whole study: An earlier analysis of approximately 550 of the donors reported more than 250 Gb of sequence data and more than 90 million unique TCR beta sequences from about 200 million T cells. Both class I and class II loci were covered by HLA typing, at four-digit resolution. An early release that covered approximately 600 HLA-typed donors contained approximately 300 gigabases of sequencing data and 75 million to 100 million unique TCR sequences. The study combined high-throughput TCR immunosequencing, statistical association of individual TCRs with disease status, and machine learning to predict cytomegalovirus infection status. The study aimed to test whether cataloging public T cell receptors could reveal signatures of past pathogen exposure. Rather than drawing on any new phenotypic data, the later analysis identified candidate immune exposures from TCR beta sequences and the way those sequences occurred across donors. Donor age, sex, ethnicity and CMV serostatus were compiled together with the repertoire data. Besides the first cohort of 500 to 700 subjects, a separate validation cohort made up of 120 different subjects was used. Of the approximately 400 genotyped donors, 65% to 90% fell in the genetic ancestry cluster associated with self-reported Caucasian donors. Genome-wide SNP genotypes for about three fifths of the roughly 700 donors were used in a later genetic analysis, which treated that subset as a discovery cohort. On average, roughly 200,000 unique TCR beta nucleotide sequences were sequenced per donor among a few hundred genotyped donors of the cohort, with about 19% of those sequences being non-productive. To decide whether each TCR beta V gene segment behaved as functional or pseudogenic, an earlier analysis of 587 of the donors relied on high-throughput TCR beta sequencing. The T cell repertoires of roughly 660 subjects were profiled by immunosequencing and related to cytomegalovirus serostatus. Roughly five DR-DQ haplotypes were treated as single units for association and clustering because of strong linkage in the cohort. Every discovery cohort repertoire had been produced on one sequencing platform. Typing coverage differed by locus: A, B, C, DRB1 and DQB1 were typed in roughly 620-630 donors, DQA1 in about 500, DPA1 in 600 to 610, and DPB1 in 472. To study patterns of TCR occurrence, a later analysis re-analyzed previously published TCR beta repertoires from 600 to 750 donors and added high-resolution HLA genotyping. General findings and caveats noted by the study authors: When HLA alleles, especially DR and DQ, strongly co-occurred, TCR associations were difficult to assign to individual alleles. The 87-base-pair reads could not distinguish some IMGT-functional V segments, including TRBV6-2 and TRBV6-3, so those segments were excluded. In a later analysis, TCR association rates were found to vary across HLA loci, with the most associated TCRs seen for DRB1 alleles and the fewest for HLA-C alleles. Linkage disequilibrium might explain the correlated functional status among segregating V segments, but an unknown experimental factor could not be excluded. HLA typing was unavailable for some donors at each locus, so association tests used only the typed subset. The authors suggested that the approach could potentially be extended to other disease states and immunological phenotypes. In both the original and validation cohorts, the classifier was reported to diagnose cytomegalovirus status with high specificity and sensitivity. Compared with equally common non-associated chains, HLA-associated TCR beta chains in a later analysis were more clonally expanded and had lower generation probabilities. This cohort had only TCR beta chains sequenced, and the lack of alpha or paired-chain data limited which features could be detected. Immune exposure information for the cohort was limited to CMV serostatus. At a false discovery rate of 0.05, a later analysis linked some 17,000 TCR beta sequences to specific HLA alleles. A few of the identified cytomegalovirus-associated TCR beta chains were confirmed in vitro to be specific for cytomegalovirus antigens. A further reported finding was that TCR beta sequences accurately predicted the HLA-A and HLA-B alleles for most subjects in the first cohort. Roughly uniform sequencing depth across donors was assumed in presence/absence analyses, although this assumption may not hold. In a later analysis, most CMV-associated TCR beta chains were found to appear HLA-restricted, with HLA associations seemingly driven largely by CMV exposure. The earlier analysis of some 560 of the donors excluded 15 to 20 rarely observed V segments, including chromosome 9 orphons, because counts were too low. In a later analysis, several top co-occurrence clusters were reported to appear linked to parvovirus B19, influenza, CMV and Epstein-Barr virus. An earlier analysis of 587 of the donors showed that most TCR beta V segments appeared in productive rearrangements either about 87% or about 30% of the time, which broadly matched IMGT annotations. In the study, 150 to 200 TCR beta chains were listed as associated with cytomegalovirus. A group of highly shared sequence variants was considered likely to be a technical artifact of the sequencing pipeline. V-gene and J-gene trimming of TCR beta chains was associated with a missense DCLRE1C variant in a later genetic analysis, and the association was replicated in an independent cohort. While some public TCRs were present in many individuals, most TCR sequences turned up only very rarely across donors. In a later genetic analysis, fewer N-insertions in productive TCRs were reported among donors in an Asian-associated ancestry cluster than the roughly 700-donor mean.

Comment on this clone: It lacks a known antigen. Base-call qualities are not available, and no considerably larger clone is one nucleotide away.

Library preparation employed the immunoSEQ multiplex PCR assay. For the multiplex PCR, a mixture combining 60 forward primers for TCR Vbeta segments and 13 reverse primers for TCR Jbeta segments was used. A multiplex PCR assay on genomic DNA amplified the CDR3 region of rearranged TCR beta genes. The Illumina HiSeq System was used to sequence the amplified TCR beta libraries as 87-base-pair reads. The published analysis was carried out like this. In a later analysis, some 80 million unique TCR beta chains were counted across the 500 to 700 repertoires, and roughly 11 million of these chains were shared by at least two donors. Raw reads were error-corrected and collapsed into unique sequences by a nearest-neighbor algorithm in which closely related sequences were merged to remove PCR and sequencing errors. V, D and J gene segments were assigned by aligning CDR3 sequences to IMGT reference sequences. For a sequence to be retained, a match of at least six nucleotides to both a V gene segment and a J gene segment was required. A rearrangement was called productive if the CDR3 had no stop codons and remained in frame with V and J, and every other rearrangement was called non-productive. CDR3 was defined by IMGT convention, running from the second conserved V-encoded cysteine to the conserved J-encoded phenylalanine. The earlier analysis of 587 of the donors excluded any sequence lacking an unambiguous match to a single V gene segment. An earlier analysis of 587 of the donors classified V segments as functional when productive rearrangements were above 56.7% and as segregating when the standard deviation between donors was above 5%. A statistical classification framework was developed to diagnose cytomegalovirus status using the catalog of TCR beta chain sequences. In a later analysis, V and J genes were assigned by comparing TCR nucleotide sequences against IMGT/GENE-DB human TR gene sequences. In a later analysis, CDR3 sequences and most-parsimonious VDJ recombination scenarios were assigned using the TCRdist pipeline. In a later analysis, every TCR beta chain was defined by the combination of its CDR3 amino acid sequence and its V-gene family, and reads without a unique V-gene family were dropped. As a way to deal with suspected cross-contamination and a sequencing artifact, a later analysis dropped roughly 600 nucleotide sequences that were highly shared and had low generation probability. In a later analysis, a clonal expansion index was calculated for each public chain from normalized within-repertoire ranks of inferred template counts. Generation probabilities in a later analysis came from a VDJ recombination model fitted to out-of-frame rearrangements, and those results were checked against IGoR. Hypergeometric tests were used in a later analysis to score TCR-TCR, TCR-HLA and TCR-CMV co-occurrence, with a repertoire-size bias correction applied to the TCR pairs. In a later analysis, false discovery rates were estimated by permuting HLA or CMV assignments 20 times. In a later analysis, co-occurring TCRs were grouped using DBSCAN, and TCRdist sequence similarity was added for clustering within HLA-allele-positive subsets. Co-occurrence clustering excluded repertoires with fewer than 30,000 or more than 120,000 public chains, plus five with anomalous nucleotide sharing. In its TCRdb copy, this immuneACCESS table keeps in-frame sequences only and misses some clones. Where compared with another copy, unresolved V genes explain less than half of these, and the others have no known cause. Clonal size and the V and J genes are those of that table, whereas D and trimming came from the DNA. The sample has 270,000 or so clones on record, 80% to 90% of them singletons. The ten largest account for around 3.7% of the sample.

From its cysteine to its phenylalanine, the CDR3 spans 14 amino acids. The entry retains the CDR3 DNA only, 42 bases that are in frame from base 1. CDR1 and CDR2 (MNHEY, SMNVEV) derive from the germline V gene (reference sequence). At the junction V is shortened by 5 bases and J by 6 bases; bases outside the gene matches: 5. The cohort was made up of approximately 700 healthy bone marrow donors. At the time of sampling, all cohort members were nominally healthy, though unrecorded immune exposures were likely present. The donor was CMV seropositive and belonged to the group of about 290 seropositive cohort members. A peripheral blood sample was collected from each donor, and TCR beta sequencing was performed on peripheral blood mononuclear cells. The Qiagen DNeasy Blood Extraction Kit was used to extract genomic DNA from the blood cell samples.

The chain joins TRBV27 to TRBJ1-5, with TRBD1 matching 9 junction bases. The clonotype originates from a man in his forties or fifties in good health and CMV-seropositive. The sequenced sample was PBMCs. The encoded CDR3 is CASSLGQGTQPQHF. The DNA sequence follows: TGTGCCAGCAGTCTAGGACAGGGGACTCAGCCCCAGCATTTT.